This T cell receptor (beta chain) was found in a study of Ad26.COV2.S vaccination and SARS-CoV-2 variants. Across the study: The donor belonged to the COV1001 Ad26.COV2.S trial arm. The authors gave Ad26.COV2.S intramuscularly, either once or twice 56 days apart.

Study-wide points: People who got the vaccine had more spike-specific TCR breadth than people who got placebo. Total T cell responses were possibly underestimated by TCR breadth and depth analyses.

Assay: immunoSEQ multiplex PCR; the TCRdb copy retains only in-frame clones and omits some. The table lists roughly 330,000 clones, 85% to 90% of them singletons, with 4.5% to 7% in the top ten. Trimming took 3 bases from V and 6 from J, leaving 9 bases between them. Germline CDR1 and CDR2: SGDLS and YYNGEE. This CDR3 has 13 residues. A word on this clone: Its antigen is currently unknown.

Treatment here: 19 received Ad26.COV2.S at low or high dose, single or two shots; roughly 5 received placebo; per-sample allocation not given. The study sampled participants on day 63 after the first vaccine or placebo injection. The chain has TRBV9 and TRBJ2-2; the D gene is possibly TRBD1 (6 bases). This TCR derives from a person between 18 and 65 years old who received the Ad26.COV2.S COVID-19 vaccine or a placebo. The specimen comprised peripheral blood, sampled in a trial of Ad26.COV2.S vaccine versus placebo. CDR3 coding DNA: TGTGCCAGCAGCGCCAGGGGAGCCGGGGAGCTGTTTTTT. Protein product: CASSARGAGELFF. Complete variable domain (other parts from reference TRBV9 and TRBJ2-2): DSGVTQTPKHLITATGQRVTLRCSPRSGDLSVYWYQQSLDQGLQFLIQYYNGEERAKGNILERFSAQQFPDLHSELNLSSLELGDSALYFCASSARGAGELFFGEGSRLTVL.